The 25 T cell receptor beta chains below were found in one sample sequenced in a study of long-term antiretroviral therapy in people with HIV. Researchers ran immunoSEQ v3.0 at survey level. Method: immunoSEQ multiplex PCR; TCRdb's copy keeps in-frame clones and lacks some. Of 40,000 to 50,000 clones listed, 94% are singletons. Sample: unsorted PBMCs, taken approximately 9.5 years after starting antiretroviral therapy. Receptors originate from a man younger than 45 with HIV.

The chain carries TRBV27 and TRBJ1-3; D uncertain. Germline V gene sequence: CDR1 MNHEY, CDR2 SMNVEV (reference sequence). The CDR3 consists of 13 residues. V lost 6 bases and J lost 9, with 15 bases in between. The DNA of the CDR3 is TGTGCCAGCAGCCCTTCGTCTGGGCTCACCATATATTTT. Its protein is CASSPSSGLTIYF.

This chain links TRBV19 with TRBJ2-2; D is undetermined. Trimming pared 7 bases from V and 8 bases from J, leaving 5 bases between. The germline gives CDR1 LNHDA, CDR2 SQIVND (reference sequence). This CDR3 contains 10 residues. CDR3 DNA: TGTGCCAGTAATGGTGGGGAGCTGTTTTTT. It codes for CASNGGELFF.

The V gene is TRBV19, the J gene TRBJ2-5; no clear D. The germline V and J ends were trimmed by 6 bases and 5 bases, with 7 bases remaining between them. The CDR3 spans 11 residues. The germline CDR1 and CDR2 sequences are LNHDA and SQIVND (reference sequence). CDR3 bases: TGTGCCAGTAGGTTGGCGGAGACCCAGTACTTC. Protein: CASRLAETQYF.

V and J are TRBV7-9 and TRBJ1-1, with D perhaps TRBD1 (5 bases). Trimming removed 2 bases at V and 5 bases at J, with 12 bases between. CDR3 length equals 14 residues. Germline V CDR1 and CDR2: SEHNR, FQNEAQ (reference sequence). Here the CDR3 reads CASSLYQGGTEAFF. As DNA, the CDR3 is TGTGCCAGCAGCTTATATCAGGGAGGGACTGAAGCTTTCTTT.

A single count supports this clone. The V gene is TRBV7-9, the J gene TRBJ2-3; D is uncertain. Trimming cost V 4 bases and J 0 bases, with 14 bases left between them. CDR1 is SEHNR, CDR2 FQNEAQ, per germline (reference sequence). CDR3 length: 16 residues. The CDR3 DNA follows: TGTGCCAGCAGCTACAGCGCCGACCCTAGCACAGATACGCAGTATTTT. Translated: CASSYSADPSTDTQYF.

This sequence joins TRBV5-5 and TRBJ1-5, with D possibly TRBD1 on 6 matching bases. V lost 2 bases and J 5 bases, leaving 14 bases between the germline ends. The CDR3 is made up of 15 amino acids. Germline V CDR1 and CDR2: SGHKS, YYEKEE (reference sequence). CDR3 sequence (DNA): TGTGCCAGCAGCTTTTTTGACAGGTCGGATCAGCCCCAGCATTTT. Its translation is CASSFFDRSDQPQHF.

The V and J genes are TRBV20-1 and TRBJ2-7; perhaps TRBD2 as D (5 bases). There are 11 residues in the CDR3. Germline loops: CDR1 DFQATT, CDR2 SNEGSKA (reference sequence). V gave up 3 bases and J gave up 6 bases, with 9 bases separating them. Written as DNA, the CDR3 is TGCAGTGCTAGTAAGGAGGCCGAGCAGTACGTC. Residues: CSASKEAEQYV.

The V call is TRBV11-2, the J call TRBJ1-5; no firm D call. Germline V gene sequence: CDR1 SGHAT, CDR2 FQNNGV. Between the trimmed V and J ends, which lost 1 base and 6 bases, there was a span of 4 bases. The CDR3 has 12 residues. The CDR3 region is CASSLAGQPQHF. The DNA for the CDR3 is TGTGCCAGCAGCTTAGCGGGTCAGCCCCAGCATTTT. The complete variable domain, with remaining parts taken from reference TRBV11-2 and TRBJ1-5, reads EAGVAQSPRYKIIEKRQSVAFWCNPISGHATLYWYQQILGQGPKLLIQFQNNGVVDDSQLPKDRFSAERLKGVDSTLKIQPAKLEDSAVYLCASSLAGQPQHFGDGTRLSIL.

The gene calls are TRBV6-5 and TRBJ2-5; weak D call: TRBD2 (5 bases). This CDR3 comprises 13 residues. The germline CDR1 and CDR2 sequences are MNHEY and SVGAGI. Trimming shortened V by 7 bases and J by 2 bases, and 11 bases separated the two germline ends. The CDR3 coding sequence is TGTGCCAGCAAAAGGACTCGACAAGAGACCCAGTACTTC. It is translated as CASKRTRQETQYF.

The V and J genes are TRBV19 and TRBJ2-5; the D gene is possibly TRBD2 (5 bases). The CDR3 has 15 amino acids. Germline CDR1 is LNHDA and CDR2 is SQIVND (reference sequence). With 5 bases removed from V and 7 bases from J, the gap between germline ends came to 20 bases. CDR3 amino acids: CASSRGEAVSGTQYF. The DNA of the CDR3 is TGTGCCAGTAGTCGTGGCGAGGCCGTAAGCGGGACCCAGTACTTC.

This clone was recorded once. The chain recombines TRBV6-5 with TRBJ2-7; TRBD1 might be the D (6 bases). The germline CDR1 and CDR2 sequences are MNHEY and SVGAGI. There are 11 residues in the CDR3. Trimming removed 6 bases at V and 8 bases at J, with 11 bases between. Here the CDR3 reads CASSDRDKQYV. CDR3 DNA sequence: TGTGCCAGCAGCGACCGGGACAAGCAGTACGTC.

In this sample, this clone turned up once. The V and J genes are TRBV4-1 and TRBJ2-3; 12 bases map to TRBD1. The trim removed 4 bases at V and 4 bases at J, leaving 6 bases unmatched. The CDR3 covers 16 residues. CDR1 and CDR2 from the germline V gene are MGHRA and YSYEKL. Written as DNA, the CDR3 is TGCGCCAGCAGCCTACAGGGACAGGGGGCATCAGATACGCAGTATTTT. This gives the protein CASSLQGQGASDTQYF.

The DNA for the CDR3 is TGTGCCAGCAGCGTAGCTCCGGGAGCTAAAAATGAGCAGTTCTTC. This sequence encodes CASSVAPGAKNEQFF. V gene TRBV9 combines with J gene TRBJ2-1; possibly TRBD2 for D (6 bases). Germline CDR1 is SGDLS and CDR2 is YYNGEE. The V gene lost 0 bases and the J gene lost 7 bases, with 14 bases spanning the gap. The CDR3 has 15 residues.

V and J are TRBV4-1 and TRBJ1-1; D is uncertain. The V end was cut by 4 bases, the J end by 1 base, with 4 bases between. Germline loops: CDR1 MGHRA, CDR2 YSYEKL. The CDR3 is made up of 12 amino acids. The CDR3 reads CASSLRNTEAFF. As DNA, the CDR3 is TGCGCCAGCAGCCTCCGGAACACTGAAGCTTTCTTT.

The chain recombines TRBV29-1 with TRBJ2-6, with D perhaps TRBD1 (6 bases). V shed 0 bases and J shed 2 bases, with 17 bases lying between them. In germline, CDR1 is SQVTM, CDR2 ANQGSEA. The CDR3 covers 18 residues. The CDR3 DNA sequence: TGCAGCGTTGAAGATCGTCTCTGGGGGCTGACTGGGGCCAACGTCCTGACTTTC. It specifies CSVEDRLWGLTGANVLTF.

The chain employs TRBV2 and TRBJ1-3; 7 bases align to TRBD1. The germline V gene has CDR1 SNHLY and CDR2 FYNNEI. The CDR3 is made up of 15 amino acids. The ends lost 5 bases at V and 3 bases at J; junction bases unmatched: 7. For the CDR3, the DNA is TGTGCCAGCAGTTCACAGGGGTCCCGTGGAAACACCATATATTTT. It encodes CASSSQGSRGNTIYF.

The chain has TRBV5-5 and TRBJ1-1; tentative D call: TRBD1 (5 bases). The V and J ends lost 4 bases and 5 bases respectively, with 15 bases between them. Germline V gene lookup returns CDR1 SGHKS and CDR2 YYEKEE (reference sequence). This CDR3 has 14 residues. This CDR3 is CASSPDTGRTEAFF. Here the CDR3 DNA reads TGTGCCAGCAGCCCGGACACCGGACGGACTGAAGCTTTCTTT. The full variable domain, rest sourced from reference TRBV5-5 and TRBJ1-1, is DAGVTQSPTHLIKTRGQQVTLRCSPISGHKSVSWYQQVLGQGPQFIFQYYEKEERGRGNFPDRFSARQFPNYSSELNVNALLLGDSALYLCASSPDTGRTEAFFGQGTRLTVV.

This rearrangement joins TRBV5-1 to TRBJ1-1, with D unclear. The CDR3 consists of 14 residues. Deletions cut 0 bases from V and 0 bases from J, with 6 bases between. Germline V gives CDR1 SGHRS, CDR2 YFSETQ. For the CDR3, the DNA is TGCGCCAGCAGCTTGGGACCGATGAACACTGAAGCTTTCTTT. Translation: CASSLGPMNTEAFF. Full variable domain (rest looked up from reference TRBV5-1 and TRBJ1-1): KAGVTQTPRYLIKTRGQQVTLSCSPISGHRSVSWYQQTPGQGLQFLFEYFSETQRNKGNFPGRFSGRQFSNSRSEMNVSTLELGDSALYLCASSLGPMNTEAFFGQGTRLTVV.

This clone is a singleton in its sample. The rearrangement links TRBV29-1 to TRBJ2-7, with D perhaps TRBD1 (6 bases). Germline V CDR1 and CDR2: SQVTM, ANQGSEA. Trimming pared 4 bases from V and 2 bases from J, leaving 9 bases between. The CDR3 covers 12 residues. The CDR3 DNA sequence: TGCAGCGTTGGCAGGGGAACCTACGAGCAGTACTTC. Translating gives CSVGRGTYEQYF.

CDR3 residues: CASSLNRQGGGAQYF. CDR3 nucleotide sequence: TGCGCCAGCAGCTTGAACCGACAGGGTGGCGGAGCCCAGTACTTC. The J gene is TRBJ2-5, the V gene TRBV5-1; 7 bases agree with TRBD1. Germline V CDR1 and CDR2: SGHRS, YFSETQ. The CDR3 covers 15 residues. The trim removed 1 base at V and 9 bases at J, leaving 12 bases unmatched.

V gene TRBV2 combines with J gene TRBJ1-5, with a possible D match to TRBD1 (5 bases). This CDR3 is 16 amino acids long. The V end was cut by 4 bases, the J end by 4 bases, with 17 bases between. Germline CDR1 is SNHLY and CDR2 is FYNNEI. CDR3 region: CASSAKVGVGNQPQHF. The CDR3 bases are TGTGCCAGCAGTGCCAAGGTGGGGGTTGGGAATCAGCCCCAGCATTTT. The full variable domain, in which reference TRBV2 and TRBJ1-5 provide the parts outside the CDR3, is EPEVTQTPSHQVTQMGQEVILRCVPISNHLYFYWYRQILGQKVEFLVSFYNNEISEKSEIFDDQFSVERPDGSNFTLKIRSTKLEDSAMYFCASSAKVGVGNQPQHFGDGTRLSIL.

The chain uses TRBV5-1 and TRBJ1-1; a weak D match, TRBD1 (5 bases). The CDR3 extends over 14 amino acids. Germline loops: CDR1 SGHRS, CDR2 YFSETQ. The V end lost 3 bases, the J end lost 4 bases, and 13 bases lay between the germline ends. The CDR3 here is CASSSLGVGTEAFF. The CDR3 DNA follows: TGCGCCAGCAGCTCCTTGGGGGTGGGCACTGAAGCTTTCTTT.

The rearrangement links TRBV2 to TRBJ2-5; the D gene could be TRBD1 or TRBD2 (5 bases each). Germline CDR1 and CDR2: SNHLY and FYNNEI. The CDR3 has 14 amino acids. V was clipped by 5 bases and J by 4 bases, with 14 bases between them. The CDR3 sequence is CASSLEGRGETQYF. As DNA, the CDR3 is TGTGCCAGCAGTCTAGAGGGTAGGGGAGAGACCCAGTACTTC.

The rearrangement joins TRBV6-5 to TRBJ2-3, with TRBD1 matching 8 bases. Germline CDR1 MNHEY, CDR2 SVGAGI. The CDR3 sequence is 15 residues long. The J segment lost 5 bases and the V segment lost 5 bases, leaving 9 bases of the junction unmatched. CDR3 bases: TGTGCCAGCAGTCCTGGACAGGGTTTAGAAGATACGCAGTATTTT. It translates to CASSPGQGLEDTQYF.

V gene TRBV11-2 combines with J gene TRBJ2-7; TRBD2 agrees at 8 bases. Germline assignment: CDR1 SGHAT and CDR2 FQNNGV. The CDR3 totals 13 residues. After removal of 4 bases from V and 4 bases from J, the junction contained 3 bases not matched to a gene. This CDR3 reads CASSSAGGYEQYV. Here the CDR3 DNA reads TGTGCCAGCAGCTCCGCGGGGGGATACGAGCAGTACGTC.